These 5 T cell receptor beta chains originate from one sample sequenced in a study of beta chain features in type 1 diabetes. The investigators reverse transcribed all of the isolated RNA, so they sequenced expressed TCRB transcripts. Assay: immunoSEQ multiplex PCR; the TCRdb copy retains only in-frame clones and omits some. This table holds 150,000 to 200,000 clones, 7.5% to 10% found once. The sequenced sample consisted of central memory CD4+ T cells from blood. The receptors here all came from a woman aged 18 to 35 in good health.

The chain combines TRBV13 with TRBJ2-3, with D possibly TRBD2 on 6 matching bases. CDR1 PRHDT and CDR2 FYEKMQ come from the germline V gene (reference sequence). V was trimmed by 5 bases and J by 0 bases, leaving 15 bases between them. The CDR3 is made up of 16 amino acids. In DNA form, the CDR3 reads TGTGCCAGCAGCGCAGGTGGCGGGGTAAGCACAGATACGCAGTATTTT. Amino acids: CASSAGGGVSTDTQYF.

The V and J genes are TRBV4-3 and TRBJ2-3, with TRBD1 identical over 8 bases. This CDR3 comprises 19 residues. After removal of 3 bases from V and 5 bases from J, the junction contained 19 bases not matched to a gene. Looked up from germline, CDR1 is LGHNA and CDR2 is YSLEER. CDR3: CASSHYYSRGRGGLDTQYF. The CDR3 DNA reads TGCGCCAGCAGCCACTATTACTCCAGGGGGCGAGGAGGATTAGATACGCAGTATTTT.

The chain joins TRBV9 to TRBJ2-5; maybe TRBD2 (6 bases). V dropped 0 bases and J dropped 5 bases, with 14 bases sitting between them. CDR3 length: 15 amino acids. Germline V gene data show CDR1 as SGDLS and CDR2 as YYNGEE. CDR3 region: CASSVEGLALETQYF. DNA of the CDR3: TGTGCCAGCAGCGTAGAGGGGCTAGCGTTGGAGACCCAGTACTTC.

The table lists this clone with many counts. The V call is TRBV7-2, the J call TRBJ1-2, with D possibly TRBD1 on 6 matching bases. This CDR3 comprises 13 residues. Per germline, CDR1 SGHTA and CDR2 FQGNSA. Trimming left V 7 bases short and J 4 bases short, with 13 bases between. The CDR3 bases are TGTGCCAGCAATTTACAGGGCCCCTATGGCTACACCTTC. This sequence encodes CASNLQGPYGYTF.

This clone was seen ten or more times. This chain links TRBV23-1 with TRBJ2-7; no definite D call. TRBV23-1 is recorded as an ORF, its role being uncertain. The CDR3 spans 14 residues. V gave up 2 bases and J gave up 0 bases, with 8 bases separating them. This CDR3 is CASSQRGSSYEQYF. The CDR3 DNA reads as TGCGCCAGCAGTCAACGCGGTAGCTCCTACGAGCAGTACTTC.